The 13 T cell receptor beta chains reported below all come from one sample, sequenced in a study of blood T cell repertoires in COVID-19. Measured with immunoSEQ multiplex PCR; TCRdb has only the in-frame clones, and not every one. The table has 150,000 to 200,000 clones, 82% seen once; the top ten hold 7%. Sequenced: peripheral blood. These receptors were taken from a woman aged 40-49 years with COVID-19, enrolled during active disease.

This clone was found once. The rearrangement uses TRBV6-5 and TRBJ1-1, with unresolved D. The length of the CDR3 is 13 residues. Trimming removed 4 bases from V and 1 base from J, with 7 bases in between. Per germline, CDR1 MNHEY and CDR2 SVGAGI. For the CDR3, the DNA is TGTGCCAGCAGTTGGTACAAGAACACTGAAGCTTTCTTT. This codes for CASSWYKNTEAFF.

The V call is TRBV7-9, the J call TRBJ2-3; no firm D call. The germline CDR1 and CDR2 sequences are SEHNR and FQNEAQ (reference sequence). This CDR3 comprises 13 residues. V lost 2 bases to trimming and J lost 0 bases, with 3 bases between them. The DNA of the CDR3 is TGTGCCAGCAGCTTACTAAGCACAGATACGCAGTATTTT. Translating gives CASSLLSTDTQYF.

The J gene is TRBJ1-4, the V gene TRBV27; 7 nucleotides align to TRBD1. The CDR3 length is 14 residues. Per the germline V gene, CDR1 is MNHEY and CDR2 is SMNVEV (reference sequence). The V gene end was trimmed by 6 bases and the J gene end by 8 bases; junction bases not matched to a gene: 9. CDR3 region: CASRETGRFEKLFF. The CDR3 region has the DNA TGTGCCAGCAGAGAGACAGGGCGGTTCGAAAAACTGTTTTTT.

The chain combines TRBV3-1 (or the pseudogene TRBV3-2) with TRBJ1-2; TRBD1 agrees at 11 bases. This CDR3 contains 15 residues. Germline CDR1 is LGHDT and CDR2 is YNNKEL (reference sequence). Trimming cost V 4 bases and J 2 bases; bases outside gene matches: 3. The CDR3 DNA reads TGTGCCAGCAGCCTCGGGACAGGGGGAAACTATGGCTACACCTTC. Translated, it gives CASSLGTGGNYGYTF.

The chain couples TRBV29-1 to TRBJ2-5; 9 nucleotides match TRBD2. CDR1 SQVTM and CDR2 ANQGSEA come from the germline V gene. The CDR3 consists of 14 residues. The J segment lost 5 bases and the V segment lost 2 bases, leaving 6 bases of the junction unmatched. CDR3: CSVEFGLASETQYF. The CDR3 DNA reads as TGCAGCGTTGAATTCGGACTAGCGTCTGAGACCCAGTACTTC. Combining the CDR3 with reference TRBV29-1 and TRBJ2-5 gives the whole variable domain SAVISQKPSRDICQRGTSLTIQCQVDSQVTMMFWYRQQPGQSLTLIATANQGSEATYESGFVIDKFPISRPNLTFSTLTVSNMSPEDSSIYLCSVEFGLASETQYFGPGTRLLVL.

The J gene is TRBJ1-5, the V gene TRBV10-1; D uncertain. CDR3 length: 13 amino acids. V lost 0 bases and J lost 5, with 5 bases in between. Germline CDR1 reads WNHNN; CDR2 reads SYGVQD (reference sequence). The CDR3 sequence: CASSESFDQPQHF. Written as DNA, the CDR3 is TGCGCCAGCAGTGAGTCATTCGATCAGCCCCAGCATTTT.

In DNA, the CDR3 is TGTGCCAGCAGCCAAGCACCGGGGCCCCTCCACTTT. This encodes CASSQAPGPLHF. This chain connects TRBV3-1 (or the pseudogene TRBV3-2) to TRBJ1-6, with unresolved D. There are 12 residues in the CDR3. V was shortened by 1 base and J by 13 bases, with 8 bases between the two germline ends. From germline, CDR1 is LGHDT and CDR2 YNNKEL (reference sequence).

The chain joins TRBV11-2 to TRBJ2-1; 12 nucleotides align to TRBD2. Germline V gene sequence: CDR1 SGHAT, CDR2 FQNNGV. This CDR3 is built from 15 residues. J lost 10 bases, V lost 0 bases, and 4 bases had no gene match. The CDR3 sequence is CASSLETSGRGEQFF. The DNA for the CDR3 is TGTGCCAGCAGCTTAGAGACTAGCGGGAGAGGCGAGCAGTTCTTC.

The chain combines TRBV9 with TRBJ1-1; TRBD1 might be the D (5 bases). V was trimmed by 7 bases and J by 5 bases, leaving 15 bases between them. Germline CDR1 SGDLS, CDR2 YYNGEE. This CDR3 region has 13 residues. The DNA for the CDR3 is TGTGCCAGCGCTCAGGGCGTGGGGACTGAAGCTTTCTTT. As protein: CASAQGVGTEAFF.

This chain joins TRBV4-2 and TRBJ2-3; 12 bases fit TRBD2. Germline loops: CDR1 LGHNA, CDR2 YNFKEQ. CDR3 length: 15 residues. V lost 2 bases to trimming and J lost 5 bases; unmatched junction nucleotides: 2. The CDR3, as DNA: TGTGCCAGCAGCCAAACTAGCGGGAGGTTAGATACGCAGTATTTT. Protein product: CASSQTSGRLDTQYF.

This clone has just one count. The J gene is TRBJ2-2, the V gene TRBV7-9; TRBD2 matches at 8 bases. This CDR3 has 16 amino acids. With V trimmed by 5 bases and J by 6 bases, 11 bases remained unmatched. In germline, CDR1 is SEHNR, CDR2 FQNEAQ (reference sequence). CDR3 in DNA: TGTGCCAGCAGCCACCACGGGACTAGTAACGCCGGGGAGCTGTTTTTT. Amino acids: CASSHHGTSNAGELFF.

This chain connects TRBV18 to TRBJ2-7, with 10 bases aligning to TRBD1. The CDR3 is 14 residues long. V was clipped by 6 bases and J by 6 bases; unmatched bases: 8. Germline assignment: CDR1 KGHSH and CDR2 LQKENI. The CDR3 is CASSEDRGFGEQYF. In DNA form, the CDR3 reads TGTGCCAGCTCCGAGGACAGGGGGTTTGGCGAGCAGTACTTC. The full variable domain, completed using reference TRBV18 and TRBJ2-7, is NAGVMQNPRHLVRRRGQEARLRCSPMKGHSHVYWYRQLPEEGLKFMVYLQKENIIDESGMPKERFSAEFPKEGPSILRIQQVVRGDSAAYFCASSEDRGFGEQYFGPGTRLTVT.

The genes are TRBV7-3 and TRBJ2-7, with D perhaps matching TRBD1 (6 bases). Trimming took 5 bases from V and 2 from J, leaving 16 bases between them. Germline lookup yields CDR1 SGHTA and CDR2 FQGTGA. This CDR3 has 15 amino acids. For the CDR3, the DNA is TGTGCCAGCAGCGAACAGGGTGGGAGCGCCTACGAGCAGTACTTC. The encoded protein is CASSEQGGSAYEQYF.